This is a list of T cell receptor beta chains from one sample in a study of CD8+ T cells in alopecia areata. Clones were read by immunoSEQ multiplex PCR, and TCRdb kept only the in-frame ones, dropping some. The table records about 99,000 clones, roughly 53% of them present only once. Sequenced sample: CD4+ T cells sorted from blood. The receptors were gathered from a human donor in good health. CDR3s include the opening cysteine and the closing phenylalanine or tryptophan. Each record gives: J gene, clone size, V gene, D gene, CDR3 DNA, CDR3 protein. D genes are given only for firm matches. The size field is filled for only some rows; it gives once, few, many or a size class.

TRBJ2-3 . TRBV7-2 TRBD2 TGTGCCAGCAGCAGTGGGCCTAGCGGGGAGCAGTATTTT CASSSGPSGEQYF
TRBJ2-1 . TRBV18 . TGTGCCAGCTCACCACGGGAAGGGGATGAGCAGTTCTTC CASSPREGDEQFF
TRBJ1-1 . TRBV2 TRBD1 TGTGCCAGCGGGGGACAGGGACACACTGAAGCTTTCTTT CASGGQGHTEAFF
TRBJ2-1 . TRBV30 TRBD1 TGTGCCATCGACAGGGGATCAATCTACAATGAGCAGTTCTTC CAIDRGSIYNEQFF
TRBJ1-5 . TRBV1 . TGCACCAGCAGCCCACTGACAAGGAATAGCAATCAGCCCCAGCATTTT CTSSPLTRNSNQPQHF
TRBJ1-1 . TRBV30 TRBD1 TGTGCCTGGCAGACCGGGACAGGGGTTGGGACTGAAGCTTTCTTT CAWQTGTGVGTEAFF
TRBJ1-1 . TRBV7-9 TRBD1 TGTGCCAGCAGCCCGACAGGGGGATACACTGAAGCTTTCTTT CASSPTGGYTEAFF
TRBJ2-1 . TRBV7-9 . TGTGCCAGCAGCTGGAGGCAGGGGGGCGGCAATGAGCAGTTCTTC CASSWRQGGGNEQFF
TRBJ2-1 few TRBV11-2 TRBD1 TGTGCCAGCAGCTTATACGGGACAGCTAGGGACAATGAGCAGTTCTTC CASSLYGTARDNEQFF
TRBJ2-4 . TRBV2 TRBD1 TGTGCCAGCAGAGATGGACAGGGGGCGGCCAAAAACATTCAGTACTTC CASRDGQGAAKNIQYF
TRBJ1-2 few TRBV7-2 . TGTGCCAGCAGCCAAGAGGGACTGTCTAACTATGGCTACACCTTC CASSQEGLSNYGYTF
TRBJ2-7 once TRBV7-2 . TGTGCCAGCAGCTTTGGCAGGGGAGACGAGCAGTACTTC CASSFGRGDEQYF
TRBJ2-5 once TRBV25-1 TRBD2 TGTGCCAGCAGTGACCGTACACTAGCGGAGGGACAAGAGACCCAGTACTTC CASSDRTLAEGQETQYF
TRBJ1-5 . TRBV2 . TGTGCCAGCAGTGCCACAGCCGGTTTCCAGCCCCAGCATTTT CASSATAGFQPQHF
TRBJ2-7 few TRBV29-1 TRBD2 TGCAGCGTTGAAGTAGGAGCGGGGGCCGCCTACGAGCAGTACTTC CSVEVGAGAAYEQYF
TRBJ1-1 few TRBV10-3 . TGTGCCACCGGGGACACTGAAGCTTTCTTT CATGDTEAFF
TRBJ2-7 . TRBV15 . TGTGCCACCAGACAGGGGGGGGGATCCTACGAGCAGTACTTC CATRQGGGSYEQYF
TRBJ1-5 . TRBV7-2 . TGTGCCAGCAGCGTACAGCGCAATCAGCCCCAGCATTTT CASSVQRNQPQHF
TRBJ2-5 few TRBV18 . TGTGCCAGCTCACCAGGGTTACAAGAGACCCAGTACTTC CASSPGLQETQYF
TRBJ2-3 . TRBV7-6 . TGTGCCAGCAGCTTAAGCCTCGCAGATACGCAGTATTTT CASSLSLADTQYF
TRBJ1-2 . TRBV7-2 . TGTGCCAGCAGCTTATTTGGGGTTAGCTATGGCTACACCTTC CASSLFGVSYGYTF
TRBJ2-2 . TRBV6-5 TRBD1 TGTGCCAGCACCCGGACAGGGGGTTACACCGGGGAGCTGTTTTTT CASTRTGGYTGELFF
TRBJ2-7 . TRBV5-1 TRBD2 TGCGCCAGCAGCCCCGGGGGGGCGCAGAACGAGCAGTACTTC CASSPGGAQNEQYF
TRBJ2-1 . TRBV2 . TGTGCCAGCAGTGATTGGGGCTCCTACAATGAGCAGTTCTTC CASSDWGSYNEQFF
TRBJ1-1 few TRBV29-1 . TGCAGCGGCGGACGGCCGAACACTGAAGCTTTCTTT CSGGRPNTEAFF
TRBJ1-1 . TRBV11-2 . TGTGCCAGCAGCCCACAAACAGGGAACACTGAAGCTTTCTTT CASSPQTGNTEAFF
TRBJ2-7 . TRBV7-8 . TGTGCCAGCAGCCCTGGACGAAGCTCCTACGAGCAGTACTTC CASSPGRSSYEQYF